Presented here are 22 T cell receptor beta chains from one specimen sequenced in a study of blood T cell repertoires in COVID-19. Method: immunoSEQ multiplex PCR; TCRdb's copy keeps in-frame clones and lacks some. The table shows about 130,000 clones, with about 88% occurring only once. The sample was peripheral blood. These receptors were obtained from a man in his fifties with active COVID-19.

CDR3 sequence reads: CASSSYRGQGYGYTF. The CDR3, as DNA: TGTGCCAGTAGTAGCTACAGGGGGCAGGGCTATGGCTACACCTTC. The chain is built from TRBV19 and TRBJ1-2, with 9 bases matching TRBD1. J lost 4 bases, V lost 4 bases, and 7 bases had no gene match. Germline CDR1 LNHDA, CDR2 SQIVND (reference sequence). The CDR3 totals 15 residues.

This clone was counted once. The V call is TRBV7-2, the J call TRBJ2-1, with 13 bases aligning to TRBD2. CDR3 length: 14 amino acids. Germline V gene lookup returns CDR1 SGHTA and CDR2 FQGNSA. J lost 7 bases, V lost 3 bases, and 0 bases had no gene match. The CDR3 DNA follows: TGTGCCAGCAGCTTGACTAGCGGGAGGAATGAGCAGTTCTTC. It specifies CASSLTSGRNEQFF.

The chain carries TRBV27 and TRBJ2-7, with D possibly being TRBD1 (5 bases). Deletions cut 4 bases from V and 3 bases from J, with 13 bases between. The CDR3 covers 14 residues. CDR1 MNHEY and CDR2 SMNVEV come from the germline V gene (reference sequence). CDR3 residues: CASSYRGPGYEQYF. DNA for the CDR3: TGTGCCAGCAGTTATAGGGGCCCGGGCTACGAGCAGTACTTC.

The genes are TRBV6-5 and TRBJ2-2; 7 bases line up with TRBD1. There are 14 residues in the CDR3. The junction had 7 bases not matched to a gene; V was cut back by 6 bases and J by 6 bases. CDR1 is MNHEY, CDR2 SVGAGI, per germline. Here the CDR3 reads CASSPGGFAGELFF. DNA for the CDR3: TGTGCCAGCAGCCCAGGGGGTTTCGCCGGGGAGCTGTTTTTT.

This chain uses TRBV5-1 with TRBJ1-1; TRBD1 agrees at 9 bases. This CDR3 contains 17 residues. V lost 1 base and J lost 6; bases outside the gene matches: 13. The germline V gene has CDR1 SGHRS and CDR2 YFSETQ. CDR3 sequence reads: CASSLTGTGFRSPEAFF. The CDR3 DNA reads TGCGCCAGCAGCTTGACCGGGACAGGGTTTCGTTCCCCTGAAGCTTTCTTT.

The chain employs TRBV2 and TRBJ1-1; tentatively, D is TRBD1 (5 bases). Germline V gene lookup returns CDR1 SNHLY and CDR2 FYNNEI. The CDR3 has 14 amino acids. V gave up 7 bases and J gave up 1 base, with 13 bases separating them. The CDR3 coding sequence is TGTGCCAGCAATTTCGGTAGGGGGAACACTGAAGCTTTCTTT. Encoded protein: CASNFGRGNTEAFF.

The rearrangement uses TRBV19 and TRBJ2-4; TRBD1 is a possible D gene (5 bases). Per germline, CDR1 LNHDA and CDR2 SQIVND (reference sequence). The germline V and J ends were trimmed by 2 bases and 8 bases, with 10 bases remaining between them. The CDR3 totals 13 residues. CDR3 nucleotides: TGTGCCAGTAGTATAACAGAAGGGGACATTCAGTACTTC. It specifies CASSITEGDIQYF.

CDR3 in amino acids: CASSHVVSAAGNEQFF. CDR3 sequence (DNA): TGTGCCAGCAGCCACGTAGTTAGCGCCGCCGGGAATGAGCAGTTCTTC. This chain links TRBV3-1 (or the pseudogene TRBV3-2) with TRBJ2-1; possibly TRBD2 for D (5 bases). The V and J ends lost 3 bases and 7 bases respectively, with 19 bases between them. The CDR3 loop spans 16 amino acids. Germline assignment: CDR1 LGHDT and CDR2 YNNKEL (reference sequence).

The genes are TRBV11-2 and TRBJ2-5, with a possible D match to TRBD2 (6 bases). V lost 1 base and J lost 1, with 13 bases in between. CDR3 size: 16 residues. From germline, CDR1 is SGHAT and CDR2 FQNNGV. In DNA, the CDR3 is TGTGCCAGCAGCTTAGTTGGGGGACTCTCCCAAGAGACCCAGTACTTC. Protein product: CASSLVGGLSQETQYF.

The chain joins TRBV11-2 to TRBJ2-2, with 7 bases aligning to TRBD2. The CDR3 extends over 15 amino acids. J gave up 2 bases and V 5 bases, and 5 bases lay outside the gene matches. CDR1 is SGHAT and CDR2 is FQNNGV in the germline V gene. The CDR3, as DNA: TGTGCCAGCAGCACGACTAGCCTCAACACCGGGGAGCTGTTTTTT. Its translation is CASSTTSLNTGELFF. Full variable domain (missing parts from reference TRBV11-2 and TRBJ2-2): EAGVAQSPRYKIIEKRQSVAFWCNPISGHATLYWYQQILGQGPKLLIQFQNNGVVDDSQLPKDRFSAERLKGVDSTLKIQPAKLEDSAVYLCASSTTSLNTGELFFGEGSRLTVL.

J is TRBJ2-5 and V is TRBV5-1; 9 bases align to TRBD1. This CDR3 is built from 14 residues. Germline V lookup: CDR1 SGHRS, CDR2 YFSETQ. V lost 2 bases, J lost 3 bases, and 2 bases stayed unmatched. CDR3 sequence: CASSLTGGEETQYF. CDR3 nucleotide sequence: TGCGCCAGCAGCTTAACAGGGGGCGAAGAGACCCAGTACTTC.

The CDR3 DNA follows: TGTGCCAGCAGCTTCAGCAGGGTTGGCCCCACAGATACGCAGTATTTT. It codes for CASSFSRVGPTDTQYF. The V gene is TRBV5-5, the J gene TRBJ2-3; D is possibly TRBD1 (5 bases). Germline V gives CDR1 SGHKS, CDR2 YYEKEE (reference sequence). The CDR3 has 16 residues. V shed 2 bases and J shed 2 bases, with 15 bases lying between them.

The gene calls are TRBV24-1 and TRBJ2-2, with 12 bases fitting TRBD1. The length of the CDR3 is 16 residues. V shed 4 bases, J shed 7 bases, and the junction held 6 bases outside the gene matches. Germline V gene sequence: CDR1 KGHDR, CDR2 SFDVKD. CDR3 protein: CATSEAGQGAGGELFF. The CDR3 DNA reads TGTGCCACCAGTGAGGCGGGACAGGGGGCAGGCGGGGAGCTGTTTTTT.

V is TRBV4-1 and J is TRBJ2-7, with 7 bases identical to TRBD1. The CDR3 runs 15 residues. Germline V gene data show CDR1 as MGHRA and CDR2 as YSYEKL. V shed 1 base and J 4 bases; nucleotides not matched to a gene: 7. CDR3 protein: CASSQAQGVGYEQYF. The CDR3 DNA is TGCGCCAGCAGCCAAGCCCAGGGGGTTGGGTACGAGCAGTACTTC.

The chain is built from TRBV6-5 and TRBJ1-1, with 9 bases matching TRBD1. Germline CDR1 reads MNHEY; CDR2 reads SVGAGI. This CDR3 has 15 residues. With V trimmed by 6 bases and J by 5 bases, 10 bases remained unmatched. CDR3 region: CASRTAGTGSTEAFF. The CDR3, as DNA: TGTGCCAGCAGGACCGCCGGGACAGGGTCTACTGAAGCTTTCTTT.

The chain joins TRBV24-1 to TRBJ2-2; 10 bases agree with TRBD2. J gave up 4 bases and V 5 bases, and 18 bases lay outside the gene matches. The length of the CDR3 is 20 residues. Germline CDR1 KGHDR, CDR2 SFDVKD. CDR3 nucleotide sequence: TGTGCCACCAGTGGGGGACAGAGCGTTAGCGGGAGGAGACCCACCGGGGAGCTGTTTTTT. Amino acid sequence: CATSGGQSVSGRRPTGELFF.

The rearrangement uses TRBV19 and TRBJ1-5; D not certain. V was cut by 9 bases and J by 0 bases, with 21 bases left in between. Germline V gene lookup returns CDR1 LNHDA and CDR2 SQIVND (reference sequence). The length of the CDR3 is 17 residues. CDR3 nucleotide sequence: TGTGCCAGCACCCATCCAGGAGGCCGTAATAGCAATCAGCCCCAGCATTTT. Amino acid sequence: CASTHPGGRNSNQPQHF.

This clone was detected only a few times. The chain employs TRBV6-6 and TRBJ2-5, with D possibly TRBD2 on 7 matching bases. Germline V lookup: CDR1 MNHNY, CDR2 SVGAGI (reference sequence). The V gene lost 2 bases and the J gene lost 5 bases, with 12 bases spanning the gap. This CDR3 is built from 14 residues. CDR3 sequence (DNA): TGTGCCAGCAGTTACAGGGGGAGGGTTGAGACCCAGTACTTC. Protein product: CASSYRGRVETQYF.

The chain has TRBV7-3 and TRBJ2-1; no reliable D call. The ends were cut back, 1 base at V and 0 bases at J, with 10 bases in the middle. Germline V gene sequence: CDR1 SGHTA, CDR2 FQGTGA. There are 16 residues in the CDR3. DNA of the CDR3: TGTGCCAGCAGCTTAAGCCCGCTGAGCTCCTACAATGAGCAGTTCTTC. Translating gives CASSLSPLSSYNEQFF.

The chain combines TRBV6-6 with TRBJ2-2; D is possibly TRBD2 (6 bases). The CDR3 has 14 residues. Germline V gene data show CDR1 as MNHNY and CDR2 as SVGAGI (reference sequence). Trimming left V 6 bases short and J 4 bases short, with 12 bases between. In DNA form, the CDR3 reads TGTGCCAGCAGGGAGGGACTTCCCACCGGGGAGCTGTTTTTT. This sequence encodes CASREGLPTGELFF.

The genes are TRBV7-9 and TRBJ1-1; no clear D. V dropped 5 bases and J dropped 11 bases, with 12 bases sitting between them. The germline V gene has CDR1 SEHNR and CDR2 FQNEAQ (reference sequence). This CDR3 is 11 amino acids long. CDR3 nucleotide sequence: TGTGCCAGCAGCCTCGGCCGCGGGGCTTTCTTT. The encoded protein is CASSLGRGAFF.

The chain links TRBV19 to TRBJ1-2; perhaps TRBD1 as D (6 bases). There are 14 residues in the CDR3. Germline V gene sequence: CDR1 LNHDA, CDR2 SQIVND (reference sequence). Trimming pared 4 bases from V and 6 bases from J, leaving 15 bases between. The CDR3 region has the DNA TGTGCCAGTAGTAACCGACAGGCCACGGATGGCTACACCTTC. Translating gives CASSNRQATDGYTF.